A single sample gave rise to the 8 T cell receptor beta chains below, sequenced in a study of cytomegalovirus exposure and HLA in healthy donors. Method: immunoSEQ multiplex PCR; TCRdb's copy keeps in-frame clones and lacks some. The sample includes 220,000 or so clones, around nine tenths seen only once; the top ten take roughly 2%. The sequenced material came from PBMCs. Source of these receptors: a young woman in good health and CMV-seropositive.

This chain joins TRBV5-1 and TRBJ2-7, with 7 bases matching TRBD1. The V gene end was trimmed by 1 base and the J gene end by 7 bases; junction bases not matched to a gene: 5. Germline V gene lookup returns CDR1 SGHRS and CDR2 YFSETQ. The CDR3 is 13 residues long. In DNA, the CDR3 is TGCGCCAGCAGCTTGAGACAGGGTTGGGAGCAGTACTTC. Translated: CASSLRQGWEQYF.

On this clone itself: Distinct nucleotide sequences in the sample also encode this CDR3. V usage is TRBV28 and J usage is TRBJ2-7; D is ambiguous. Germline V CDR1 and CDR2: MDHEN, SYDVKM. V was pared by 3 bases and J by 4 bases, with 10 bases between. The length of the CDR3 is 13 residues. This CDR3 is CASSFSSSYEQYF. DNA for the CDR3: TGTGCCAGCAGTTTTTCTTCGAGTTACGAGCAGTACTTC.

The rearrangement uses TRBV27 and TRBJ1-5; the D is unclear. The CDR3 extends over 13 amino acids. V was cut by 2 bases and J by 7 bases, with 9 bases left in between. The V gene's germline CDR1 is MNHEY and CDR2 SMNVEV (reference sequence). The CDR3 region is CASSLTSSQPQHF. CDR3 coding DNA: TGTGCCAGCAGTTTAACGAGTTCCCAGCCCCAGCATTTT.

The V gene is TRBV9, the J gene TRBJ2-3; a weak D match, TRBD1 (6 bases). Deletions cut 4 bases from V and 0 bases from J, with 12 bases between. The CDR3 extends over 15 amino acids. Looked up from germline, CDR1 is SGDLS and CDR2 is YYNGEE. This chain's CDR3 is CASSSRQASTDTQYF. In nucleotides, the CDR3 is TGTGCCAGCAGCTCCCGACAGGCTAGCACAGATACGCAGTATTTT.

The chain carries TRBV15 and TRBJ2-7, with a possible D match to TRBD2 (5 bases). The CDR3 length is 15 residues. Per the germline V gene, CDR1 is LNHNV and CDR2 is YYDKDF (reference sequence). V dropped 5 bases and J dropped 0 bases, with 14 bases sitting between them. The CDR3 nucleotides are TGTGCCACCAGCCCTTCAGGAGGCTACTCCTACGAGCAGTACTTC. Its translation: CATSPSGGYSYEQYF. The full variable domain, in which reference TRBV15 and TRBJ2-7 provide the parts outside the CDR3, is DAMVIQNPRYQVTQFGKPVTLSCSQTLNHNVMYWYQQKSSQAPKLLFHYYDKDFNNEADTPDNFQSRRPNTSFCFLDIRSPGLGDTAMYLCATSPSGGYSYEQYFGPGTRLTVT.

This clone came up a few times. The chain has TRBV27 and TRBJ1-5; TRBD1 might be the D (6 bases). This CDR3 is 14 amino acids long. Per the germline V gene, CDR1 is MNHEY and CDR2 is SMNVEV (reference sequence). Trimming took 4 bases from V and 6 from J, leaving 13 bases between them. CDR3 sequence reads: CASSWQGNLQPQHF. CDR3 sequence (DNA): TGTGCCAGCAGTTGGCAGGGGAATCTTCAGCCCCAGCATTTT.

This chain uses TRBV7-8 with TRBJ1-2; tentatively, D is TRBD1 (5 bases). Germline CDR1 SGHVS, CDR2 FQNEAQ. CDR3 length equals 16 residues. V gave up 6 bases and J gave up 0 bases, with 17 bases separating them. The CDR3 nucleotides are TGTGCCAGCAGTCAGGAGGGCGGGGCTCCTAACTATGGCTACACCTTC. Translated: CASSQEGGAPNYGYTF.

As to this clone: Germline is not matched at one junction end, which may reflect a read error. This rearrangement joins TRBV11-2 to TRBJ2-3; 7 positions agree with TRBD1. Per the germline V gene, CDR1 is SGHAT and CDR2 is FQNNGV. This CDR3 has 14 amino acids. Here the CDR3 DNA reads TGTGCTAGCAAAGACAGGGTTAGCACAGATACGCAGTATTTT. This gives the protein CASKDRVSTDTQYF.